Shown below are 23 T cell receptor beta chains from a single sample sequenced in a study of blood T cell repertoires in COVID-19 (dated by TCRdb to the early 2020s). Libraries were constructed by the immunoSEQ multiplex PCR assay. This immuneACCESS table, as held by TCRdb, lists in-frame sequences with V and J called but not all clones. Of the missing ones, under half trace to an unresolved V gene in checked studies; the others have no known cause. Within this sample are some 86,000 clones, with approximately 90% of them counted one time only. The ten biggest clones cover less than 2.5% of the sample. The source material was peripheral blood. The receptors stem from a human donor with active COVID-19. The donor label of this sample is uncertain.

In this sample, this clone turned up once. The chain has TRBV19 and TRBJ2-7, with 11 bases lining up with TRBD1. Trimming at V came to 5 bases and at J to 7 bases, leaving 16 bases not matched to a gene. CDR1 is LNHDA and CDR2 is SQIVND in the germline V gene (reference sequence). The CDR3 extends over 17 amino acids. The DNA for the CDR3 is TGTGCCAGTAGTCGGGGACAGGGGGAACTTATACGAGGAGAGCAGTACTTC. Translation gives CASSRGQGELIRGEQYF. Together with reference TRBV19 and TRBJ2-7, the CDR3 gives the full variable domain: DGGITQSPKYLFRKEGQNVTLSCEQNLNHDAMYWYRQDPGQGLRLIYYSQIVNDFQKGDIAEGYSVSREKKESFPLTVTSAQKNPTAFYLCASSRGQGELIRGEQYFGPGTRLTVT.

CDR3 region: CASTRDTGGEQYF. CDR3 DNA: TGTGCCAGCACTCGAGACACAGGGGGAGAGCAGTACTTC. The chain joins TRBV6-5 to TRBJ2-7; 8 nucleotides match TRBD1. The CDR3 is 13 amino acids. V lost 7 bases, J lost 7 bases, and 9 bases stayed unmatched. Germline V gene sequence: CDR1 MNHEY, CDR2 SVGAGI.

The gene calls are TRBV7-2 and TRBJ2-3, with 12 positions matching TRBD2. V gave up 1 base and J gave up 4 bases; unmatched junction bases: 6. The CDR3 has 17 residues. Germline CDR1 reads SGHTA; CDR2 reads FQGNSA. The CDR3 protein is CASSLGLAGGFADTQYF. DNA of the CDR3: TGTGCCAGCAGCTTAGGGCTAGCGGGGGGGTTTGCAGATACGCAGTATTTT.

The chain employs TRBV7-9 and TRBJ1-2; 7 bases match TRBD1. Germline V gene lookup returns CDR1 SEHNR and CDR2 FQNEAQ (reference sequence). The CDR3 totals 16 residues. The junction had 13 bases not matched to a gene; V was cut back by 4 bases and J by 5 bases. The CDR3 DNA is TGTGCCAGCAGCTCCGGCAATGACAGGGCGCGGTATGGCTACACCTTC. It yields the protein CASSSGNDRARYGYTF.

This clone was seen a single time. This rearrangement joins TRBV4-1 to TRBJ1-6, with D possibly being TRBD1 (6 bases). The germline V gene encodes CDR1 MGHRA and CDR2 YSYEKL. The CDR3 spans 19 residues. Trimming removed 1 base at V and 0 bases at J, with 16 bases between. CDR3 sequence reads: CASSQVGQSSSSYNSPLHF. The CDR3 coding sequence is TGCGCCAGCAGCCAAGTCGGACAGTCCTCAAGCTCCTATAATTCACCCCTCCACTTT.

The chain uses TRBV9 and TRBJ2-1, with a possible D match to TRBD2 (6 bases). Germline V CDR1 and CDR2: SGDLS, YYNGEE. V was trimmed by 4 bases and J by 8 bases, leaving 10 bases between them. The CDR3 is made up of 12 amino acids. The CDR3 here is CASSRTIHEQFF. The DNA of the CDR3 is TGTGCCAGCAGCCGGACTATTCATGAGCAGTTCTTC.

V usage is TRBV6-5 and J usage is TRBJ2-7; D may be TRBD1 (6 bases). V shed 7 bases and J shed 5 bases, with 15 bases lying between them. There are 13 residues in the CDR3. Germline V CDR1 and CDR2: MNHEY, SVGAGI. The CDR3 bases are TGTGCCAGCAAAGAGGCAGGGGTGAACGAGCAGTACTTC. This codes for CASKEAGVNEQYF.

This sequence joins TRBV28 and TRBJ1-2; TRBD1 might be the D (6 bases). Germline CDR1 is MDHEN and CDR2 is SYDVKM. V lost 6 bases and J lost 8, with 19 bases in between. This CDR3 contains 14 residues. CDR3 sequence: CASSLERGTIGYTF. DNA for the CDR3: TGTGCCAGCAGCCTCGAGAGGGGGACTATAGGCTACACCTTC.

The genes are TRBV5-1 and TRBJ2-7; TRBD1 might be the D (6 bases). This CDR3 has 13 residues. The V and J ends lost 2 bases and 4 bases respectively, with 10 bases between them. The germline CDR1 and CDR2 sequences are SGHRS and YFSETQ. The CDR3 is CASSFGTRYEQYF. The CDR3 nucleotides read TGCGCCAGCAGCTTCGGGACAAGATACGAGCAGTACTTC.

The CDR3 bases are TGTGCCAGCAGCCCCCGAGGGCTAGCGGGGGTGAATCTCTACAATGAGCAGTTCTTC. Its protein product is CASSPRGLAGVNLYNEQFF. J is TRBJ2-1 and V is TRBV9; 10 bases are a match to TRBD2. Germline assignment: CDR1 SGDLS and CDR2 YYNGEE. The V and J ends lost 4 bases and 3 bases, in that order; junction bases with no gene match: 16. The CDR3 totals 19 residues.

The rearrangement uses TRBV14 and TRBJ2-7; 10 nucleotides agree with TRBD1. There are 14 residues in the CDR3. Germline assignment: CDR1 SGHDN and CDR2 FVKESK. V gave up 5 bases and J gave up 6 bases; unmatched junction bases: 7. The DNA for the CDR3 is TGTGCCAGCAGCGCCCGGGACAGGGGAGGCGAGCAGTACTTC. This encodes CASSARDRGGEQYF.

The gene calls are TRBV5-5 and TRBJ1-2; no clear D gene. The CDR3 contains 14 residues. The germline gives CDR1 SGHKS, CDR2 YYEKEE (reference sequence). V was shortened by 2 bases and J by 0 bases, with 8 bases between the two germline ends. CDR3 in DNA: TGTGCCAGCAGCTTATCCAGGTCTAACTATGGCTACACCTTC. Translating gives CASSLSRSNYGYTF. Together with reference TRBV5-5 and TRBJ1-2, the CDR3 gives the full variable domain: DAGVTQSPTHLIKTRGQQVTLRCSPISGHKSVSWYQQVLGQGPQFIFQYYEKEERGRGNFPDRFSARQFPNYSSELNVNALLLGDSALYLCASSLSRSNYGYTFGSGTRLTVV.

The chain employs TRBV7-3 and TRBJ2-1, with 10 bases that match TRBD1. V shed 3 bases, J shed 8 bases, and the junction held 7 bases outside the gene matches. Germline V gene data show CDR1 as SGHTA and CDR2 as FQGTGA. There are 15 residues in the CDR3. The CDR3 is CASSLTGGLSYEQFF. The CDR3 DNA follows: TGTGCCAGCAGCTTGACAGGGGGCCTGTCCTATGAGCAGTTCTTC.

The V gene is TRBV7-3, the J gene TRBJ2-5; 10 bases fit TRBD2. The CDR3 sequence is 17 residues long. Germline V gene sequence: CDR1 SGHTA, CDR2 FQGTGA. Trimming cost V 3 bases and J 5 bases; bases outside gene matches: 12. The CDR3 region has the DNA TGTGCCAGCAGCTTGAGGCTAGCGGGGGCACCGGGCGAGACCCAGTACTTC. This encodes CASSLRLAGAPGETQYF.

The rearrangement uses TRBV6-1 and TRBJ1-4; D is unclear. V was clipped by 1 base and J by 6 bases, with 15 bases between them. The CDR3 is 16 residues long. CDR1 is MNHNS, CDR2 SASEGT, per germline. CDR3 bases: TGTGCCAGCAGTGAAGGGAGGATTCGGCGGGATGAAAAACTGTTTTTT. It specifies CASSEGRIRRDEKLFF.

The J gene is TRBJ2-1, the V gene TRBV7-3; D may be TRBD2 (6 bases). The V gene's germline CDR1 is SGHTA and CDR2 FQGTGA. V lost 1 base and J lost 9, with 10 bases in between. The CDR3 is 13 amino acids. The CDR3 coding sequence is TGTGCCAGCAGCTTAATTTTGGGGGGTGAGCAGTTCTTC. Protein product: CASSLILGGEQFF.

The V call is TRBV4-2, the J call TRBJ2-7; weak D call: TRBD2 (5 bases). Per germline, CDR1 LGHNA and CDR2 YNFKEQ. Trimming took 0 bases from V and 6 from J, leaving 6 bases between them. The CDR3 is 12 amino acids. The CDR3 protein is CASSQEGGEQYF. CDR3 in DNA: TGTGCCAGCAGCCAAGAAGGAGGCGAGCAGTACTTC.

V and J are TRBV28 and TRBJ1-2, with a possible D match to TRBD1 (5 bases). The CDR3 spans 13 residues. Germline V gives CDR1 MDHEN, CDR2 SYDVKM. The V end lost 11 bases, the J end lost 6 bases, and 19 bases lay between the germline ends. This chain's CDR3 is CASRPGTQDGYTF. The CDR3 DNA is TGTGCCTCCCGGCCAGGGACTCAGGATGGCTACACCTTC.

This clone was found once. The chain couples TRBV12-3 or TRBV12-4 to TRBJ1-5; D remains ambiguous. CDR3 length: 13 residues. Trimming removed 7 bases at V and 4 bases at J, with 11 bases between. As DNA, the CDR3 is TGTGCCAGCAACATGAGGGCGAATCAGCCCCAGCATTTT. Translating it yields CASNMRANQPQHF.

The chain couples TRBV3-1 (or the pseudogene TRBV3-2) to TRBJ2-5, with TRBD2 matching over 9 bases. Unmatched junction bases numbered 11, after V lost 1 base and J lost 2 bases. This CDR3 has 18 residues. Germline CDR1 is LGHDT and CDR2 is YNNKEL (reference sequence). The CDR3 region has the DNA TGTGCCAGCAGCCAAGGTGCCCTTGGAGCGGGGGGACAAGAGACCCAGTACTTC. Translating it yields CASSQGALGAGGQETQYF.

The V gene is TRBV5-1, the J gene TRBJ2-3; D possibly corresponds to TRBD2 (6 bases). CDR1 and CDR2 from the germline V gene are SGHRS and YFSETQ. The CDR3 extends over 16 amino acids. With 4 bases removed from V and 4 bases from J, the gap between germline ends came to 19 bases. The CDR3 DNA reads TGCGCCAGCAGCCAAGCTGGGACTTTCGAGGCAGATACGCAGTATTTT. Encoded protein: CASSQAGTFEADTQYF.

This clone showed up just a few times. CDR3 nucleotide sequence: TGCGCCAGCAGTCGGGACAGGGGCACCGGGGAGCTGTTTTTT. It is translated as CASSRDRGTGELFF. The rearrangement joins TRBV10-1 to TRBJ2-2; 10 positions match TRBD1. The CDR3 runs to 14 residues. CDR1 is WNHNN, CDR2 SYGVQD, per germline (reference sequence). The V segment lost 5 bases and the J segment 4 bases; nucleotides outside the gene matches: 1.

This chain uses TRBV5-1 with TRBJ2-1, with D possibly TRBD2 on 7 matching bases. The CDR3 extends over 15 amino acids. The germline V gene encodes CDR1 SGHRS and CDR2 YFSETQ. Trimming left V 4 bases short and J 8 bases short, with 19 bases between. CDR3 in amino acids: CASSKLGGQVYEQFF. CDR3 sequence (DNA): TGCGCCAGCAGCAAACTCGGGGGGCAGGTCTATGAGCAGTTCTTC.